Listed below are T cell receptor beta chains from one sample, sequenced in a study of T cells in Graves' hyperthyroidism and ophthalmopathy. TCRdb re-derived calls from the multiplex PCR reads in MiXCR, one entry per CDR3 protein. This sample has 370,000 or so distinct CDR3 sequences, with 20% to 25% found just once. The sequencing input was blood. These receptors all stem from a man in his fifties or sixties with Graves' hyperthyroidism. Each CDR3 is given with its conserved first and last residue. The D gene is left open where the match is weak. Where a row states a size, it is once, few, many or the class of an expanded clone; other rows omit it.

D: -
J: TRBJ2-2
V: TRBV5-1
size: -
length: 16
CDR3: CASSIPGGVNTGELFF
DNA: TGTGCCAGCAGCATTCCTGGCGGAGTGAACACCGGGGAGCTGTTTTTT

D: TRBD2
J: TRBJ2-1
V: TRBV12-5
size: few
length: 15
CDR3: CASGTSAGGANEQFF
DNA: TGTGCTAGTGGTACCTCAGCGGGAGGGGCCAATGAGCAGTTCTTC

D: -
J: TRBJ2-6
V: TRBV28
size: few
length: 17
CDR3: CASTAATGRSGANVLTF
DNA: TGTGCCAGCACGGCGGCGACAGGCCGCTCTGGGGCCAACGTCCTGACTTTC

D: -
J: TRBJ1-2
V: TRBV28
size: -
length: 13
CDR3: CASSVYRSYGYTF
DNA: TGTGCCAGCAGTGTATACAGGAGCTATGGCTACACCTTC

D: TRBD1
J: TRBJ2-3
V: TRBV29-1
size: -
length: 14
CDR3: CSVGQGLSTDTQYF
DNA: TGCAGCGTTGGACAGGGCCTAAGCACAGATACGCAGTATTTT

D: -
J: TRBJ1-1
V: TRBV12-5
size: few
length: 15
CDR3: CASGLATGQNTEAFF
DNA: TGTGCTAGTGGTTTGGCGACGGGCCAGAACACTGAAGCTTTCTTT

D: TRBD2
J: TRBJ2-5
V: TRBV3-1
size: -
length: 13
CDR3: CASSRLAQETQYF
DNA: TGTGCCAGCAGCCGACTAGCCCAAGAGACCCAGTACTTC

D: -
J: TRBJ1-2
V: TRBV18
size: few
length: 12
CDR3: CASSPDTYGYTF
DNA: TGTGCCAGCTCACCGGACACCTATGGCTACACCTTC

D: TRBD1
J: TRBJ1-4
V: TRBV2
size: -
length: 14
CDR3: CASRTGQINEKLFF
DNA: TGTGCCAGCAGGACGGGACAGATTAATGAAAAACTGTTTTTT

D: TRBD1
J: TRBJ2-7
V: TRBV7-9
size: few
length: 13
CDR3: CASSVAGGAEQYF
DNA: TGTGCCAGCAGCGTAGCAGGGGGCGCCGAGCAGTACTTC

D: -
J: TRBJ1-2
V: TRBV5-1
size: -
length: 14
CDR3: CASSLALADYGYTF
DNA: TGCGCCAGCAGCTTGGCCTTGGCCGACTATGGCTACACCTTC

D: TRBD1
J: TRBJ1-1
V: TRBV7-2
size: once
length: 15
CDR3: CASSTRGQGAAEAFF
DNA: TGTGCCAGCAGCACCCGAGGACAGGGGGCCGCTGAAGCTTTCTTT

D: -
J: TRBJ2-3
V: TRBV6-5
size: few
length: 13
CDR3: CASSYGGQDTQYF
DNA: TGTGCCAGCAGTTACGGGGGCCAGGATACGCAGTATTTT

D: -
J: TRBJ1-4
V: TRBV6-2/TRBV6-3
size: -
length: 11
CDR3: CASGTSGKLFF
DNA: TGTGCCAGCGGGACTTCGGGAAAACTGTTTTTT

D: TRBD2
J: TRBJ2-7
V: TRBV5-1
size: -
length: 17
CDR3: CASSFTRGSGIPYEQYF
DNA: TGCGCCAGCAGCTTTACGAGAGGTAGCGGGATTCCCTACGAGCAGTACTTC

D: -
J: TRBJ1-5
V: TRBV2
size: many
length: 12
CDR3: CASKGDNQPQHF
DNA: TGTGCCAGCAAAGGGGACAATCAGCCCCAGCATTTT

D: -
J: TRBJ1-1
V: TRBV5-1
size: many
length: 14
CDR3: CASSLAGEVTEAFF
DNA: TGCGCCAGCAGCTTGGCCGGGGAGGTCACTGAAGCTTTCTTT

D: -
J: TRBJ1-5
V: TRBV5-1
size: few
length: 13
CDR3: CASSFEPEQPQHF
DNA: TGCGCCAGCAGCTTCGAACCTGAGCAGCCCCAGCATTTT

D: TRBD1
J: TRBJ2-5
V: TRBV20-1
size: -
length: 15
CDR3: CSARLPTGGGETQYF
DNA: TGCAGTGCTAGACTACCTACAGGGGGTGGCGAGACCCAGTACTTC

D: TRBD1
J: TRBJ2-7
V: TRBV6-1
size: many
length: 14
CDR3: CASSSVGTAYEQYF
DNA: TGTGCCAGCAGCTCAGTAGGGACAGCCTACGAGCAGTACTTC

D: TRBD2
J: TRBJ2-2
V: TRBV27
size: -
length: 14
CDR3: CASGLLAAPGELFF
DNA: TGTGCCAGCGGCCTACTAGCGGCCCCCGGGGAGCTGTTTTTT

D: TRBD2
J: TRBJ2-5
V: TRBV19
size: -
length: 16
CDR3: CASSIGSGRAQETQYF
DNA: TGTGCCAGTAGTATAGGTAGCGGGAGGGCCCAAGAGACCCAGTACTTC

D: -
J: TRBJ2-7
V: TRBV11-3
size: many
length: 14
CDR3: CASSSHGRYYEQYF
DNA: TGTGCCAGCAGCTCACACGGACGATACTACGAGCAGTACTTC